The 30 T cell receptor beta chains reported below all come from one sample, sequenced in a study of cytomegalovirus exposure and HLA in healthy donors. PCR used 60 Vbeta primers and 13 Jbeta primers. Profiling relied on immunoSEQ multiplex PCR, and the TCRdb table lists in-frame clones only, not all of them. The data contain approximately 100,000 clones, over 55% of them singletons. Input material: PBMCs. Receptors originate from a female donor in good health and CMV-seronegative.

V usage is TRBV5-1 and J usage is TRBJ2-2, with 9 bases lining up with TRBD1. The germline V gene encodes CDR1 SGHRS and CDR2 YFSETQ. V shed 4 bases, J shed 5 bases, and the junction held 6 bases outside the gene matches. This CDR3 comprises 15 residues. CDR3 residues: CASSPGQGWTGELFF. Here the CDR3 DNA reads TGCGCCAGCAGCCCTGGACAGGGGTGGACCGGGGAGCTGTTTTTT.

For the CDR3, the DNA is TGCGCCAGCAGCTATTCCCGGGACAGGGGTTGTATGTACGAGCAGTACTTC. Encoded protein: CASSYSRDRGCMYEQYF. V gene TRBV23-1 combines with J gene TRBJ2-5, with 10 positions matching TRBD1. The end of the DNA fits TRBJ2-7 better, so the J call may be wrong. TRBV23-1 is an ORF for which the function is uncertain. The CDR3 totals 17 residues.

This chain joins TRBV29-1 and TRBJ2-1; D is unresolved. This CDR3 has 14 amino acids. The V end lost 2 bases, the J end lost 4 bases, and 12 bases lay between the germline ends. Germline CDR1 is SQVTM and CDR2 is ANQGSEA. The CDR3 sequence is CSVESPVVYNEQFF. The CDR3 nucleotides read TGCAGCGTTGAAAGCCCGGTGGTATACAATGAGCAGTTCTTC.

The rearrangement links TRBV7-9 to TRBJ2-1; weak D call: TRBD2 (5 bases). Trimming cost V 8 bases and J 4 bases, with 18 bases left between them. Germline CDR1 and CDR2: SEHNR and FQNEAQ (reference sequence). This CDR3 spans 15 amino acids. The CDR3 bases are TGTGCCAGCGGTCGCACGAGGGCCGGATACAATGAGCAGTTCTTC. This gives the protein CASGRTRAGYNEQFF.

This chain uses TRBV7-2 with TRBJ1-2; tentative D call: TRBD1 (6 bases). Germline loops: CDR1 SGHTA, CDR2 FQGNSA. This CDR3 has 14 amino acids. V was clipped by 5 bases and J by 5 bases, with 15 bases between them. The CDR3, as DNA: TGTGCCAGCAGCCGTTACAGGGTTGGATATGGCTACACCTTC. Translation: CASSRYRVGYGYTF.

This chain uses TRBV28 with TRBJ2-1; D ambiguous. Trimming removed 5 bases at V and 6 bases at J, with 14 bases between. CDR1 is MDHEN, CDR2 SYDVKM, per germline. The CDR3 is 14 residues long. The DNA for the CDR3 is TGTGCCAGCAGTCTATCTATGAGCATCAATGAGCAGTTCTTC. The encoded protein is CASSLSMSINEQFF. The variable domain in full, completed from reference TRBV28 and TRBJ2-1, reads DVKVTQSSRYLVKRTGEKVFLECVQDMDHENMFWYRQDPGLGLRLIYFSYDVKMKEKGDIPEGYSVSREKKERFSLILESASTNQTSMYLCASSLSMSINEQFFGPGTRLTVL.

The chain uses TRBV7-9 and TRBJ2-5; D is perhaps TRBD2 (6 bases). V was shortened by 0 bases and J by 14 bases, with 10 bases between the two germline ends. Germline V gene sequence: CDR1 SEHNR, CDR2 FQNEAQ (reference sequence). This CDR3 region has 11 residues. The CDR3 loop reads CASSLAGGAYF. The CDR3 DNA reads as TGTGCCAGCAGCTTAGCGGGAGGTGCCTACTTC.

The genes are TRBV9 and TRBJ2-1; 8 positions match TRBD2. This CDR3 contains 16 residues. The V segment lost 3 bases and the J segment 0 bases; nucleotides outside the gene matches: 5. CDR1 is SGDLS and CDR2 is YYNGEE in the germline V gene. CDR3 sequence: CASSARAGGSYNEQFF. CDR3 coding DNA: TGTGCCAGCAGCGCCCGTGCGGGAGGCTCCTACAATGAGCAGTTCTTC.

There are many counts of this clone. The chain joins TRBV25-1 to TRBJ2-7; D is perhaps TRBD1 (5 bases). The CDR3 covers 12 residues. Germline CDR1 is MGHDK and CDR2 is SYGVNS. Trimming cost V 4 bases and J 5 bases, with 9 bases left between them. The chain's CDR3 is CASSAGPHEQYF. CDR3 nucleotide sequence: TGTGCCAGCAGTGCAGGGCCCCACGAGCAGTACTTC.

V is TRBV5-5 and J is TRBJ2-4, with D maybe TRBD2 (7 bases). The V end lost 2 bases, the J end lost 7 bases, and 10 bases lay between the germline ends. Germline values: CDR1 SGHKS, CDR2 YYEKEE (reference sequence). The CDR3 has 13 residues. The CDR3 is CASSFKGGNIQYF. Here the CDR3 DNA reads TGTGCCAGCAGCTTCAAGGGGGGGAACATTCAGTACTTC. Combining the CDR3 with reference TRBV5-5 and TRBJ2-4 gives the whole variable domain DAGVTQSPTHLIKTRGQQVTLRCSPISGHKSVSWYQQVLGQGPQFIFQYYEKEERGRGNFPDRFSARQFPNYSSELNVNALLLGDSALYLCASSFKGGNIQYFGAGTRLSVL.

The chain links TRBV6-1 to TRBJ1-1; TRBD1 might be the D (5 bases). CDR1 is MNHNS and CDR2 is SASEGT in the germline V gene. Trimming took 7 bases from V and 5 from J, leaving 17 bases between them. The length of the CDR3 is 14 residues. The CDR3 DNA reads TGTGCCAGCACCTCCGGGGGGGGTTGGACTGAAGCTTTCTTT. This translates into CASTSGGGWTEAFF.

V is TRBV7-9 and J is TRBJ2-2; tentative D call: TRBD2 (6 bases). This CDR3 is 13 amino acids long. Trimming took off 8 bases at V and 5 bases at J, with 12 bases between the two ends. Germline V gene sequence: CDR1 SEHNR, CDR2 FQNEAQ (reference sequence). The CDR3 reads CASAHGGTGELFF. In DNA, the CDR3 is TGTGCCAGCGCGCACGGGGGAACCGGGGAGCTGTTTTTT. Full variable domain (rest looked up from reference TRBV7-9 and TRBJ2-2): DTGVSQNPRHKITKRGQNVTFRCDPISEHNRLYWYRQTLGQGPEFLTYFQNEAQLEKSRLLSDRFSAERPKGSFSTLEIQRTEQGDSAMYLCASAHGGTGELFFGEGSRLTVL.

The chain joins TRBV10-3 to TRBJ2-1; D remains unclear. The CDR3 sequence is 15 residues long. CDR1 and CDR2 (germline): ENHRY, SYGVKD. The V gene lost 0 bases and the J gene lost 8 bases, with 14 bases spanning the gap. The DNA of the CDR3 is TGTGCCATCAGTGAGTCGGGCCCCAACCAATATGAGCAGTTCTTC. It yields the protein CAISESGPNQYEQFF.

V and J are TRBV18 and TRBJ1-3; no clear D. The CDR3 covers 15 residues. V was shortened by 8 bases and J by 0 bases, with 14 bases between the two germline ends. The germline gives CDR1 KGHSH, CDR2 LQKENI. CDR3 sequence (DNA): TGTGCCAGCCTAAGGGAGTTTGGCTCTGGAAACACCATATATTTT. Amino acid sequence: CASLREFGSGNTIYF.

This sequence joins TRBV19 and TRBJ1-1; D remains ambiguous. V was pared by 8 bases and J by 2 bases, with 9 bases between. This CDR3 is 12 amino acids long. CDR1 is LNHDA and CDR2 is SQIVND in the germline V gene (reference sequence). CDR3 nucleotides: TGTGCCAGTCGGGTGGCTAACACTGAAGCTTTCTTT. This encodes CASRVANTEAFF.

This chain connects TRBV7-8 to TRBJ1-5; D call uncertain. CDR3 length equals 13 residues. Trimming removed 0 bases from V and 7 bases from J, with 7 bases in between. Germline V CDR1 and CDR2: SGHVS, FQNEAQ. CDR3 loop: CASSLAQMQPQHF. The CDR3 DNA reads TGTGCCAGCAGCTTAGCGCAGATGCAGCCCCAGCATTTT. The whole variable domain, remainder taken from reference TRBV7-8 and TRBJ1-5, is GAGVSQSPRYKVAKRGQDVALRCDPISGHVSLFWYQQALGQGPEFLTYFQNEAQLDKSGLPSDRFFAERPEGSVSTLKIQRTQQEDSAVYLCASSLAQMQPQHFGDGTRLSIL.

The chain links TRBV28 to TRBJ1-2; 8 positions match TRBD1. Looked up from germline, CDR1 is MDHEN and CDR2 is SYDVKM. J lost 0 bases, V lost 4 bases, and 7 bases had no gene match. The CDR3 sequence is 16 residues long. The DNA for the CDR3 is TGTGCCAGCAGTTCCCCCGGGGACAGGACTAACTATGGCTACACCTTC. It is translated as CASSSPGDRTNYGYTF.

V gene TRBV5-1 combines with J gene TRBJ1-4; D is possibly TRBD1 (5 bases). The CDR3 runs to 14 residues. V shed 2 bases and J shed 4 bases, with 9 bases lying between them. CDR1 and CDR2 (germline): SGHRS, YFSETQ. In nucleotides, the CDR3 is TGCGCCAGCAGCTTTGGGCAGGGTAATGAAAAACTGTTTTTT. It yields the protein CASSFGQGNEKLFF.

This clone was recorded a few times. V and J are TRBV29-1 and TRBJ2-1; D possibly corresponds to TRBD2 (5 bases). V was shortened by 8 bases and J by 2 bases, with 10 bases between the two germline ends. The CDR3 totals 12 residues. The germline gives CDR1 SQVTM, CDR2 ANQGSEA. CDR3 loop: CSFGLPYNEQFF. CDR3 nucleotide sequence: TGCAGCTTTGGACTGCCCTACAATGAGCAGTTCTTC.

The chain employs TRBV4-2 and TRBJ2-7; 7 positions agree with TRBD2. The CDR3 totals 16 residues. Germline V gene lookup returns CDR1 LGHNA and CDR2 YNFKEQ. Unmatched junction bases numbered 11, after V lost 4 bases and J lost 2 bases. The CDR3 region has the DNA TGTGCCAGCAGCCCACGTAAGAGCGGGGACCCCTACGAGCAGTACTTC. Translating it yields CASSPRKSGDPYEQYF.

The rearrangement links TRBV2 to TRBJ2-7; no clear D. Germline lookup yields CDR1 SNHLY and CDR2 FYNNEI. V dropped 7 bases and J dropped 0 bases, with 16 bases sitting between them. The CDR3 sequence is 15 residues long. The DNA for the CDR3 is TGTGCCAGCACTCGAGCCGTGCTGAGCTCCTACGAGCAGTACTTC. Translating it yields CASTRAVLSSYEQYF.

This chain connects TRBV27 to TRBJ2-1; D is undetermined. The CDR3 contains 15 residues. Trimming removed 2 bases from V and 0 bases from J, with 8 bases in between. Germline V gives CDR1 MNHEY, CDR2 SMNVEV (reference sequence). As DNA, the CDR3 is TGTGCCAGCAGTTTAGCCGTGAGCTCCTACAATGAGCAGTTCTTC. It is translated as CASSLAVSSYNEQFF.

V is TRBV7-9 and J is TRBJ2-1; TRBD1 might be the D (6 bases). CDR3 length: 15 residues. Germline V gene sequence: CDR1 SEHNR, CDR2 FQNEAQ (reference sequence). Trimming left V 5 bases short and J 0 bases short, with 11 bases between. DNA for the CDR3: TGTGCCAGCAGCCTGACAGGTCTCTCCTACAATGAGCAGTTCTTC. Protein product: CASSLTGLSYNEQFF.

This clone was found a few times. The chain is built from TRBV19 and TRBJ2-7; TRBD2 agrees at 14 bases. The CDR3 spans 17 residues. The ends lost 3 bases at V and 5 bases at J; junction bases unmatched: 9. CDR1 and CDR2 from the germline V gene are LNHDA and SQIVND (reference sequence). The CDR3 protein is CASSIIRGTSGSNEQYF. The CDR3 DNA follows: TGTGCCAGTAGTATTATCCGCGGGACTAGCGGGAGCAACGAGCAGTACTTC.

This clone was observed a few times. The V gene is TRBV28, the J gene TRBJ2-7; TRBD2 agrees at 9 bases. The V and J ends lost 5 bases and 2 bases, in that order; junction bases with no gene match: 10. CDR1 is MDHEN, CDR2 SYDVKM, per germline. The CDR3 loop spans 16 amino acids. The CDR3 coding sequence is TGTGCCAGCAGTGGACCCTTAGCGGGAGCAGCCTACGAGCAGTACTTC. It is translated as CASSGPLAGAAYEQYF. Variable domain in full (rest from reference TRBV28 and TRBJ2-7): DVKVTQSSRYLVKRTGEKVFLECVQDMDHENMFWYRQDPGLGLRLIYFSYDVKMKEKGDIPEGYSVSREKKERFSLILESASTNQTSMYLCASSGPLAGAAYEQYFGPGTRLTVT.

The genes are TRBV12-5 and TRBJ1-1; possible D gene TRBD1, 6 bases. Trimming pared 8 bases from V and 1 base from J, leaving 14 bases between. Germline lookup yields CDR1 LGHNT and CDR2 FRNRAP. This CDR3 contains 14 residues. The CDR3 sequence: CASRSLGGNTEAFF. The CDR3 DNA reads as TGTGCTAGTCGGAGCCTAGGGGGGAACACTGAAGCTTTCTTT.

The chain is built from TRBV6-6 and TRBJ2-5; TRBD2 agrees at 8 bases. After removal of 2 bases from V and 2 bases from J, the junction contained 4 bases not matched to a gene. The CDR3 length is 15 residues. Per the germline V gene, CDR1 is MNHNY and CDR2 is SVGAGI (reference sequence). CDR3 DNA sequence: TGTGCCAGCAGTTACACCGGGAGGGTGCAAGAGACCCAGTACTTC. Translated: CASSYTGRVQETQYF.

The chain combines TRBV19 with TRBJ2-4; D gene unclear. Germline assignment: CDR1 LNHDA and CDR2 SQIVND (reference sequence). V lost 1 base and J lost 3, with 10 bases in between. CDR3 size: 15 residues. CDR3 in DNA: TGTGCCAGTAGTATAGGGGCATTGGGCAAAAACATTCAGTACTTC. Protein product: CASSIGALGKNIQYF.

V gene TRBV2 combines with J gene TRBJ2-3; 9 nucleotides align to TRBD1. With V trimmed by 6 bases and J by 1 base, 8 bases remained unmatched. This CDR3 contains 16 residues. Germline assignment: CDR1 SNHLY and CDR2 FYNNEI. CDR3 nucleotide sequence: TGTGCCAGCAGAGGACAGGGGCCCCCTCGCACAGATACGCAGTATTTT. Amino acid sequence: CASRGQGPPRTDTQYF.

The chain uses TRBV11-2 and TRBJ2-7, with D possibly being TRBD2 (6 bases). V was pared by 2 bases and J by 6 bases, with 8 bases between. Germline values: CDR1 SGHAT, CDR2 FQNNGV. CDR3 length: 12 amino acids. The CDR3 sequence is CASSLQRVEQYF. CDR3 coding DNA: TGTGCCAGCAGCTTACAGCGGGTCGAGCAGTACTTC. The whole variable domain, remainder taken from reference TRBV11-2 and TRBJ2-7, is EAGVAQSPRYKIIEKRQSVAFWCNPISGHATLYWYQQILGQGPKLLIQFQNNGVVDDSQLPKDRFSAERLKGVDSTLKIQPAKLEDSAVYLCASSLQRVEQYFGPGTRLTVT.